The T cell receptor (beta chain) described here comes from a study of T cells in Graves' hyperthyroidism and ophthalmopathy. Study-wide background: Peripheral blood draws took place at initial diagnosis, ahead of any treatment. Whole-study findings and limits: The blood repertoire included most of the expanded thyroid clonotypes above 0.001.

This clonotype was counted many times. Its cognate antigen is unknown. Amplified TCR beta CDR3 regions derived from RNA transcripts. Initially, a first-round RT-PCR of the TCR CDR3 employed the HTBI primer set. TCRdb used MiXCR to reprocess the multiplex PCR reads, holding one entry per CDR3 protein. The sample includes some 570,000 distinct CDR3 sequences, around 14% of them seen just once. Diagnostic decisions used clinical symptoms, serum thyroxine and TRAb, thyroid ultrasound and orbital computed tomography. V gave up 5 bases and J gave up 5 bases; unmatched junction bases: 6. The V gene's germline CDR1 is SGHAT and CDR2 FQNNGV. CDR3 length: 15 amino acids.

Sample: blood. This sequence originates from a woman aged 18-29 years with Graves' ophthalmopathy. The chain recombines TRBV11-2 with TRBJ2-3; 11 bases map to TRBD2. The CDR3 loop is CASSTRLAGQDTQYF. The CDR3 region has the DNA TGTGCCAGCAGCACCCGACTAGCGGGACAAGATACGCAGTATTTT.